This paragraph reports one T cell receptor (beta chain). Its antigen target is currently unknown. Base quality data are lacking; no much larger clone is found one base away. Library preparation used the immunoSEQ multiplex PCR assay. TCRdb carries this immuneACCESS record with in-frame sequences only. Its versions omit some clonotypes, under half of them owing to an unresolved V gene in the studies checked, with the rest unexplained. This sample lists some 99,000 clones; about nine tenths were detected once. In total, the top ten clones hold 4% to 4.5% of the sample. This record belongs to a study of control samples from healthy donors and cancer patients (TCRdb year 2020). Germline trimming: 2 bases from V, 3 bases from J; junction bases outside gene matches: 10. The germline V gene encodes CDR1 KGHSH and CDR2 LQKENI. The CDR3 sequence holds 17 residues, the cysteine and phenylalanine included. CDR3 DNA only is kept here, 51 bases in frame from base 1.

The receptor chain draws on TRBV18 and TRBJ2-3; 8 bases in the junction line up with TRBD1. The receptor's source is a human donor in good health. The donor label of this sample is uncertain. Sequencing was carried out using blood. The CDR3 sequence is CASSPARGTGKTDTQYF. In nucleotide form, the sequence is TGTGCCAGCTCACCAGCACGCGGGACAGGCAAAACAGATACGCAGTATTTT.